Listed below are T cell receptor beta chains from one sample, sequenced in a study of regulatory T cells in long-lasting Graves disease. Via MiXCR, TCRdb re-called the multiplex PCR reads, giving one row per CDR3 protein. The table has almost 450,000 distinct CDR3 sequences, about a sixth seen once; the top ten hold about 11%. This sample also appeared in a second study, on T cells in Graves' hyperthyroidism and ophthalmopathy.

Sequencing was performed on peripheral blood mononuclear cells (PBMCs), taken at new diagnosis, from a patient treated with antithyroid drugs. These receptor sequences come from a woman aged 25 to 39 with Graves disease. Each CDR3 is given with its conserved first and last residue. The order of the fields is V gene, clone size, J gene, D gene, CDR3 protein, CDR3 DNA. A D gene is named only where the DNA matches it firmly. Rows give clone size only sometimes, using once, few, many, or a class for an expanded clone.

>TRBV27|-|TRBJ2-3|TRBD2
CASSGTSGNTDTRYF
TGTGCCAGCAGTGGGACTAGCGGGAACACAGATACGCGGTATTTT
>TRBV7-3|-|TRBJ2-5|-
CASSPPRHKHQETQYF
TGTGCCAGCAGCCCTCCCCGCCACAAGCACCAAGAGACCCAGTACTTC
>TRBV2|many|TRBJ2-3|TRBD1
CASSEGTGLRTQYF
TGTGCCAGCAGTGAAGGGACAGGGTTGAGGACGCAGTATTTT
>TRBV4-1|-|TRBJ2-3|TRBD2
CASRLTSGARDTQYF
TGCGCCAGCAGGCTGACTAGCGGGGCCAGGGATACGCAGTATTTT
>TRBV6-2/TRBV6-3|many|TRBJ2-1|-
CASSWIVDEQFF
TGTGCCAGCAGCTGGATTGTGGATGAGCAGTTCTTC
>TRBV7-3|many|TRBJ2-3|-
CASSLTRLPSGDTQYF
TGTGCCAGCAGCTTAACCCGACTACCCTCCGGAGATACGCAGTATTTT
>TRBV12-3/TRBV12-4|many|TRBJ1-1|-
CASSKGRGSVNTEAFF
TGTGCCAGCAGTAAGGGCCGGGGGAGCGTGAACACTGAAGCTTTCTTT
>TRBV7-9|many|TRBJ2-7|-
CASSPGDSYEQYF
TGTGCCAGCAGCCCGGGGGACAGCTACGAGCAGTACTTC
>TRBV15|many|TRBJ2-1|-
CATSRGGVFKEQFF
TGTGCCACCAGCAGAGGGGGGGTGTTTAAGGAGCAGTTCTTC
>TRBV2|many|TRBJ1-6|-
CASSEWGLGNSPLHF
TGTGCCAGCAGTGAATGGGGTTTGGGTAATTCACCCCTCCACTTT
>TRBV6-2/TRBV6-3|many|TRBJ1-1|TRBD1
CASRGDRGTNTEAFF
TGTGCCAGCAGAGGGGACAGGGGCACGAACACTGAAGCTTTCTTT
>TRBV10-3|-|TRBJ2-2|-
CAIGPGNGELFF
TGTGCCATTGGGCCCGGGAACGGGGAGCTGTTTTTT
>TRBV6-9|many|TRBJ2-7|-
CASSYSNSGSYEQYF
TGTGCCAGCAGTTACTCGAATAGCGGCTCCTACGAGCAGTACTTC
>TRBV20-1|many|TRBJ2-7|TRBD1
CSAPPPRDREDWEQYF
TGCAGTGCTCCACCCCCCCGGGACAGGGAGGACTGGGAGCAGTACTTC
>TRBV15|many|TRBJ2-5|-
CATSRDLGEETQYF
TGTGCCACCAGCAGAGATTTAGGGGAAGAGACCCAGTACTTC
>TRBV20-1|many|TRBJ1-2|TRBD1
CSDGGQSNYGYTF
TGCAGTGACGGGGGACAGTCTAACTATGGCTACACCTTC
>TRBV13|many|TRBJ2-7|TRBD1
CASSLWGGQGASYEQYF
TGTGCCAGCAGCTTATGGGGTGGACAGGGGGCATCATACGAGCAGTACTTC
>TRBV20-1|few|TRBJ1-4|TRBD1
CSASDRGSVEKLFF
TGCAGTGCTAGTGACAGGGGAAGTGTTGAAAAACTGTTTTTT
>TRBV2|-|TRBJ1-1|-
CASRGRTGNTEAFF
TGTGCCAGCAGGGGCAGGACGGGGAACACTGAAGCTTTCTTT
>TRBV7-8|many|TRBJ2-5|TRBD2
CASSLAAGGGGKTQYF
TGTGCCAGCAGCTTAGCTGCCGGCGGCGGGGGAAAGACCCAGTACTTC
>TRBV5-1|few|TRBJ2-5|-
CASSFYAEETQYF
TGCGCCAGCAGCTTTTACGCAGAAGAGACCCAGTACTTC
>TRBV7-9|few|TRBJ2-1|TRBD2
CASSFYPGTTGQFF
TGTGCCAGCAGCTTTTACCCCGGGACTACGGGGCAGTTCTTC
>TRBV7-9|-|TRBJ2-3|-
CASSKVGDTQYF
TGTGCCAGCAGCAAAGTCGGGGATACGCAGTATTTT
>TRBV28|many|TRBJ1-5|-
CASSLERGGNQPQHF
TGTGCCAGCAGTTTAGAGAGGGGAGGCAATCAGCCCCAGCATTTT
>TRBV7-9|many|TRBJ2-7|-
CASSLLEGPTYEQYF
TGTGCCAGCAGCTTATTGGAGGGCCCGACCTACGAGCAGTACTTC
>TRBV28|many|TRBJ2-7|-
CASSRGLPYEQYF
TGTGCCAGCAGCCGGGGCCTCCCCTACGAGCAGTACTTC
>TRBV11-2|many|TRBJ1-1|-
CASSLDLRVPPLAFF
TGTGCCAGCAGCTTAGATCTGAGGGTCCCCCCACTTGCTTTCTTT
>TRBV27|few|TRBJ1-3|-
CASRGSRNTIYF
TGTGCCAGCCGCGGCAGTAGAAACACCATATATTTT
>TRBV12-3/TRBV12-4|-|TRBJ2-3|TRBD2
CASRPGLASSTDTQYF
TGTGCCAGCAGACCGGGACTAGCGTCTAGCACAGATACGCAGTATTTT
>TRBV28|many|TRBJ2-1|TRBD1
CASSLPFGTGHEQFF
TGTGCCAGCAGTTTACCCTTCGGGACAGGGCATGAGCAGTTCTTC
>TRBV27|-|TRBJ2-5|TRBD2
CASSFVGSGSLRETQYF
TGTGCCAGCAGTTTTGTAGGGAGCGGGAGCTTGCGGGAGACCCAGTACTTC
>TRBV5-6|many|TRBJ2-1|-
CASSPKLGGEQFF
TGTGCCAGCAGCCCCAAACTAGGGGGTGAGCAGTTCTTC
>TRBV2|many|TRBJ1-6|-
CASIDVLGRNNSPLHF
TGTGCCAGCATAGATGTCTTGGGACGGAATAATTCACCCCTCCACTTT
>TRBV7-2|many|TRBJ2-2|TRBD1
CASSLAGGRGPRNTGELFF
TGTGCCAGCAGCTTAGCGGGGGGCAGGGGGCCCCGTAACACCGGGGAGCTGTTTTTT
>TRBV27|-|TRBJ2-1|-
CASKVGGGRGEQFF
TGTGCCAGCAAGGTTGGAGGAGGGCGGGGTGAGCAGTTCTTC
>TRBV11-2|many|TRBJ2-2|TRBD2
CASSPSGGGAGELFF
TGTGCCAGCAGCCCTAGCGGGGGAGGGGCCGGGGAGCTGTTTTTT
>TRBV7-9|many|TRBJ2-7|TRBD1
CASHHPGTGSEQYF
TGTGCCAGCCATCACCCCGGGACAGGGAGCGAGCAGTACTTC
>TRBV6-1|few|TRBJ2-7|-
CASSEFGRSYEQYF
TGTGCCAGCAGTGAATTTGGGAGGAGCTACGAGCAGTACTTC
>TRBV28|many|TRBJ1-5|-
CASNWGAREPQHF
TGTGCCAGCAACTGGGGGGCGCGGGAGCCCCAGCATTTT
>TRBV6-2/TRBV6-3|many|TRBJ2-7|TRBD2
CASRPLGGDPYEQYF
TGTGCCAGCAGACCCCTCGGGGGGGACCCCTACGAGCAGTACTTC
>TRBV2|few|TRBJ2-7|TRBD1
CASSEGVTGTFYEQYF
TGTGCCAGCAGTGAAGGGGTGACAGGGACCTTCTACGAGCAGTACTTC
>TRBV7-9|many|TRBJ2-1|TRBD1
CASSSMTGGWEQFF
TGTGCCAGCAGCTCCATGACAGGGGGCTGGGAGCAGTTCTTC
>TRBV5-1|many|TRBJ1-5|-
CASSREYSSNQPQHF
TGCGCCAGCAGCCGCGAGTATTCTAGCAATCAGCCCCAGCATTTT
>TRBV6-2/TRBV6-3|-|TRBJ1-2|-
CASSLESRYTF
TGTGCCAGCAGCCTTGAATCTCGGTACACCTTC
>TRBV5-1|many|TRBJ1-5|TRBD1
CASSPGQETRYSNQPQHF
TGCGCCAGCAGCCCTGGACAGGAGACTAGGTATAGCAATCAGCCCCAGCATTTT
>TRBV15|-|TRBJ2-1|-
CATSRDGGLGEQFF
TGTGCCACCAGCAGAGATGGGGGGCTGGGTGAGCAGTTCTTC